This paragraph covers one T cell receptor (beta chain) sequence. The sample belongs to a study of blood T cells in healthy people across ages. PCR was performed a second time for about 7 to 11 cycles using a sample-barcoded 5' primer and a J-beta primer mix. Each cDNA was tagged by a template-switch adaptor containing 12 random nucleotides. TCRdb independently ran MiXCR on the 5' RACE reads; one entry per CDR3 protein. The sample has approximately 1.5 million distinct CDR3 sequences, about 45% seen once; the top ten hold less than 5%. Trimming shortened V by 4 bases and J by 0 bases, and 17 bases separated the two germline ends. The germline gives CDR1 SGDLS, CDR2 YYNGEE. The length of the CDR3 is 17 residues. A minimum of 6 micrograms of total RNA was extracted per sample.

Sequencing was performed on blood. This sequence originates from a woman aged 18-29 years in good health. The J gene is TRBJ2-1, the V gene TRBV9, with D possibly TRBD2 on 6 matching bases. CDR3 sequence reads: CASSKFSGISSYNEQFF. In DNA form, the CDR3 reads TGTGCCAGCAGCAAATTTAGCGGAATAAGCTCCTACAATGAGCAGTTCTTC.